One and the same sample provided the 24 T cell receptor beta chains below, sequenced in a study of T-cell reconstitution after alpha-beta-depleted transplantation in children. Unique molecular identifiers tagged the TCRbeta library. TCRdb recomputed calls from the PCR reads with MiXCR, one row per CDR3 protein. The table lists 500,000 to 750,000 distinct CDR3 sequences, 13% of them singletons. The sample was PBMCs, mostly from graft donor cells, taken 360 days after TCRalphabeta/CD19-depleted stem cell transplant. Source of these receptors: a male patient under 18 who had a stem cell transplant for acute myeloid leukemia, so the T cells may come from the graft donor.

Only a few counts were recorded for this clonotype. This chain joins TRBV7-9 and TRBJ1-5; D uncertain. V was cut by 4 bases and J by 5 bases, with 9 bases left in between. The CDR3 is 13 amino acids. The germline V gene has CDR1 SEHNR and CDR2 FQNEAQ (reference sequence). CDR3 in amino acids: CASSSGEYQPQHF. The DNA of the CDR3 is TGTGCCAGCAGCTCCGGGGAATATCAGCCCCAGCATTTT. The complete variable domain, with remaining parts taken from reference TRBV7-9 and TRBJ1-5, reads DTGVSQNPRHKITKRGQNVTFRCDPISEHNRLYWYRQTLGQGPEFLTYFQNEAQLEKSRLLSDRFSAERPKGSFSTLEIQRTEQGDSAMYLCASSSGEYQPQHFGDGTRLSIL.

The chain joins TRBV28 to TRBJ2-1, with TRBD2 identical over 8 bases. This CDR3 is built from 13 residues. V dropped 10 bases and J dropped 8; count of bases not matched to a gene: 10. Germline V gene lookup returns CDR1 MDHEN and CDR2 SYDVKM. For the CDR3, the DNA is TGTGCCACCAGACTAGCGTCGGCCCATGAGCAGTTCTTC. Residues: CATRLASAHEQFF.

The chain has TRBV7-2 and TRBJ2-3, with 14 bases that match TRBD2. V was pared by 4 bases and J by 4 bases, with 4 bases of the junction left unmatched. Germline values: CDR1 SGHTA, CDR2 FQGNSA. The CDR3 contains 16 residues. The CDR3 DNA reads TGTGCCAGCAGCTCGGGACTAGCGGGGGAATCAGATACGCAGTATTTT. Residues: CASSSGLAGESDTQYF.

This clonotype occurred many times. The chain couples TRBV7-9 to TRBJ2-2; D not certain. CDR1 is SEHNR, CDR2 FQNEAQ, per germline (reference sequence). Trimming removed 7 bases from V and 4 bases from J, with 19 bases in between. There are 16 residues in the CDR3. CDR3 DNA: TGTGCCAGCAACGAAAGAGTGACATATAGCACCGGGGAGCTGTTTTTT. Encoded protein: CASNERVTYSTGELFF.

Turning to this clonotype: Without the conserved terminal phenylalanine or tryptophan, this CDR3 likely stems from a read error. The rearrangement joins TRBV7-8 to TRBJ2-3; 8 nucleotides agree with TRBD2. V lost 7 bases and J lost 4; bases outside the gene matches: 7. In germline, CDR1 is SGHVS, CDR2 FQNEAQ. CDR3 size: 14 residues. CDR3 residues: CASTGRAWPDTQYC. The CDR3 coding sequence is TGTGCCAGCACCGGGAGGGCCTGGCCAGATACGCAGTATTGT.

V and J are TRBV24-1 and TRBJ1-2; D is unresolved. Germline CDR1 KGHDR, CDR2 SFDVKD. V lost 6 bases to trimming and J lost 5 bases, with 15 bases between them. The CDR3 consists of 14 residues. CDR3 sequence (DNA): TGTGCCACCAGTAATGACCAGACCGAATATGGCTACACCTTC. Protein: CATSNDQTEYGYTF.

This clonotype was observed many times. The CDR3 region has the DNA TGTGCCAGCAGCCATCGGGGAACCCTTACCTACAATGAGCAGTTCTTC. The encoded protein is CASSHRGTLTYNEQFF. J is TRBJ2-1 and V is TRBV3-1; D perhaps matches TRBD2 (5 bases). The germline V gene has CDR1 LGHDT and CDR2 YNNKEL (reference sequence). Trimming stripped 3 bases from V and 2 bases from J, with 14 bases between. The CDR3 consists of 16 residues.

This clonotype was counted a few times. The V and J genes are TRBV3-1 and TRBJ2-2; 11 bases fit TRBD2. CDR1 is LGHDT and CDR2 is YNNKEL in the germline V gene (reference sequence). V gave up 0 bases and J gave up 0 bases; unmatched junction bases: 6. The CDR3 spans 19 residues. CDR3 bases: TGTGCCAGCAGCCAAGATATATTGGGACTAGCGGCGAACACCGGGGAGCTGTTTTTT. Its protein is CASSQDILGLAANTGELFF.

This clonotype was seen ten or more times. The J gene is TRBJ1-2, the V gene TRBV12-3 or TRBV12-4; a weak D match, TRBD1 (5 bases). V was shortened by 3 bases and J by 9 bases, with 14 bases between the two germline ends. CDR3 length equals 13 residues. The CDR3 DNA reads TGTGCCAGCAGTTTTGGTGTCGACAGAAGCTACACCTTC. Amino acid sequence: CASSFGVDRSYTF.

This clonotype was detected a few times. As DNA, the CDR3 is TGTGCCAGCAGCTTAGGAGCAGCCTGGGAAGAGACCCAGTACTTC. It codes for CASSLGAAWEETQYF. The chain employs TRBV7-2 and TRBJ2-5; D unclear. This CDR3 has 15 residues. CDR1 SGHTA and CDR2 FQGNSA come from the germline V gene. Trimming took off 1 base at V and 3 bases at J, with 12 bases between the two ends. The whole variable domain, filled in from reference TRBV7-2 and TRBJ2-5, reads GAGVSQSPSNKVTEKGKDVELRCDPISGHTALYWYRQSLGQGLEFLIYFQGNSAPDKSGLPSDRFSAERTGGSVSTLTIQRTQQEDSAVYLCASSLGAAWEETQYFGPGTRLLVL.

V is TRBV5-1 and J is TRBJ1-2, with 7 bases fitting TRBD1. The CDR3 is 15 residues long. Germline lookup yields CDR1 SGHRS and CDR2 YFSETQ. V lost 0 bases to trimming and J lost 3 bases; unmatched junction nucleotides: 5. Written as DNA, the CDR3 is TGCGCCAGCAGCTTGGGGACAGGAATGTACTATGGCTACACCTTC. This translates into CASSLGTGMYYGYTF. Full variable domain (outside the CDR3, taken from reference TRBV5-1 and TRBJ1-2): KAGVTQTPRYLIKTRGQQVTLSCSPISGHRSVSWYQQTPGQGLQFLFEYFSETQRNKGNFPGRFSGRQFSNSRSEMNVSTLELGDSALYLCASSLGTGMYYGYTFGSGTRLTVV.

The chain joins TRBV28 to TRBJ2-5, with D possibly TRBD2 on 5 matching bases. Trimming took 10 bases from V and 7 from J, leaving 22 bases between them. CDR1 MDHEN and CDR2 SYDVKM come from the germline V gene. The CDR3 is made up of 14 amino acids. For the CDR3, the DNA is TGTGCCACCGAGGGCGGCCGGGCGGAGACGACCCAGTACTTC. This encodes CATEGGRAETTQYF. The full variable domain, in which reference TRBV28 and TRBJ2-5 provide the parts outside the CDR3, is DVKVTQSSRYLVKRTGEKVFLECVQDMDHENMFWYRQDPGLGLRLIYFSYDVKMKEKGDIPEGYSVSREKKERFSLILESASTNQTSMYLCATEGGRAETTQYFGPGTRLLVL.

The chain has TRBV7-6 and TRBJ2-7; 8 bases map to TRBD1. From germline, CDR1 is SGHVS and CDR2 FNYEAQ. The CDR3 extends over 15 amino acids. V lost 7 bases and J lost 5; bases outside the gene matches: 13. CDR3: CASTPGAGGAHEQYF. The DNA of the CDR3 is TGTGCCAGCACCCCAGGGGCAGGGGGCGCGCACGAGCAGTACTTC.

The chain recombines TRBV7-8 with TRBJ2-7; TRBD2 is a possible D gene (6 bases). Trimming stripped 5 bases from V and 0 bases from J, with 14 bases between. The CDR3 has 15 amino acids. Per germline, CDR1 SGHVS and CDR2 FQNEAQ. The CDR3 sequence is CASSQFRGSSYEQYF. CDR3 DNA sequence: TGTGCCAGCAGCCAGTTTCGGGGGAGCTCCTACGAGCAGTACTTC.

The V gene is TRBV6-2 or TRBV6-3, the J gene TRBJ2-1, with 10 bases matching TRBD1. Trimming removed 6 bases from V and 5 bases from J; junction bases left unmatched: 7. Germline-derived CDR1 and CDR2 are MNHEY and SVGEGT. The CDR3 is 15 residues long. CDR3: CASSRGTGVHNEQFF. The CDR3 region has the DNA TGTGCCAGCAGCCGTGGGACAGGGGTCCACAATGAGCAGTTCTTC.

This clonotype was counted between two and nine times. The chain carries TRBV3-1 and TRBJ2-7; D call uncertain. Deletions cut 4 bases from V and 7 bases from J, with 23 bases between. The CDR3 has 16 residues. CDR1 and CDR2 from the germline V gene are LGHDT and YNNKEL (reference sequence). CDR3 amino acids: CASSLDPTGILGEQYF. Written as DNA, the CDR3 is TGTGCCAGCAGCCTTGACCCCACGGGTATTCTAGGTGAGCAGTACTTC.

This clonotype was seen repeatedly, ten times or more. The gene calls are TRBV7-8 and TRBJ2-1; TRBD2 agrees at 12 bases. Unmatched junction bases numbered 8, after V lost 0 bases and J lost 2 bases. The CDR3 is made up of 19 amino acids. Germline CDR1 is SGHVS and CDR2 is FQNEAQ. The CDR3, as DNA: TGTGCCAGCAGCTTAGCGTGGGGAGCTAGCGGGAGGGCCTACAATGAGCAGTTCTTC. It is translated as CASSLAWGASGRAYNEQFF. Drawing the rest from reference TRBV7-8 and TRBJ2-1, the complete variable domain is GAGVSQSPRYKVAKRGQDVALRCDPISGHVSLFWYQQALGQGPEFLTYFQNEAQLDKSGLPSDRFFAERPEGSVSTLKIQRTQQEDSAVYLCASSLAWGASGRAYNEQFFGPGTRLTVL.

This clonotype was recorded many times. V is TRBV5-1 and J is TRBJ2-7; D not resolved. The CDR3 is made up of 12 amino acids. V lost 5 bases and J lost 2, with 8 bases in between. Germline values: CDR1 SGHRS, CDR2 YFSETQ. CDR3 loop: CASRSGTYEQYF. The CDR3 DNA sequence: TGCGCCAGCAGGTCGGGTACCTACGAGCAGTACTTC.

The rearrangement uses TRBV3-1 and TRBJ2-1; D uncertain. The CDR3 length is 13 residues. Germline CDR1 and CDR2: LGHDT and YNNKEL (reference sequence). Trimming cost V 1 base and J 9 bases, with 10 bases left between them. In nucleotides, the CDR3 is TGTGCCAGCAGCCAAGTTCGAGCGAGTGAGCAGTTCTTC. Translating it yields CASSQVRASEQFF.

For the CDR3, the DNA is TGTGCCAGCAGACCCAGGGCAGGGCTAGCGGGAGTCTACAATGAGCAGTTCTTC. Translated, it gives CASRPRAGLAGVYNEQFF. This sequence joins TRBV2 and TRBJ2-1; 10 nucleotides match TRBD2. V was pared by 6 bases and J by 3 bases, with 14 bases of the junction left unmatched. The V gene's germline CDR1 is SNHLY and CDR2 FYNNEI. This CDR3 has 18 residues.

In this sample, this clonotype turned up many times. The chain is built from TRBV2 and TRBJ2-3; unclear D gene. The ends were cut back, 8 bases at V and 6 bases at J, with 9 bases in the middle. Per the germline V gene, CDR1 is SNHLY and CDR2 is FYNNEI. CDR3 length: 11 amino acids. The CDR3 loop is CASGTRDTQYF. CDR3 bases: TGTGCCAGCGGCACTCGGGATACGCAGTATTTT.

This clonotype has ten or more counts. This rearrangement joins TRBV7-8 to TRBJ2-6; either TRBD1 or TRBD2 may supply D (5 bases each). CDR3 length: 18 residues. Germline assignment: CDR1 SGHVS and CDR2 FQNEAQ. Trimming removed 10 bases at V and 0 bases at J, with 22 bases between. The CDR3 reads CATKRGRRIHSGANVLTF. CDR3 coding DNA: TGTGCCACGAAACGGGGCAGACGTATACACTCTGGGGCCAACGTCCTGACTTTC.

This clonotype was seen only a few times. This sequence joins TRBV6-1 and TRBJ1-4; a possible D gene is TRBD1 (6 bases). V lost 5 bases and J 7 bases, leaving 14 bases between the germline ends. This CDR3 spans 14 amino acids. Looked up from germline, CDR1 is MNHNS and CDR2 is SASEGT. CDR3 sequence (DNA): TGTGCCAGCAGTCAGGGGAGGGTTAGTGAAAAACTGTTTTTT. Translating it yields CASSQGRVSEKLFF.

The V and J genes are TRBV5-5 and TRBJ2-3; D remains ambiguous. Trimming cost V 9 bases and J 5 bases, with 10 bases left between them. From germline, CDR1 is SGHKS and CDR2 YYEKEE (reference sequence). This CDR3 spans 11 amino acids. The CDR3 DNA reads as TGTGCCACTGCGGTTAAAGATACGCAGTATTTT. As protein: CATAVKDTQYF.